This TCR beta chain derives from a study of T cells in Graves' hyperthyroidism and ophthalmopathy. On the basis of clinical symptoms, serum thyroxine and TRAb, thyroid ultrasound and orbital computed tomography, diagnoses were made. PBMCs were derived from about 10 ml fresh peripheral blood. Study-level findings and limits: In simple terms, a model built on 13 V-J features told ophthalmopathy apart from stable hyperthyroidism. Progression to ophthalmopathy was predicted a median of about 6.6 months early.

J gave up 6 bases and V 3 bases, and 10 bases lay outside the gene matches. The germline gives CDR1 MNHEY, CDR2 SMNVEV (reference sequence). The CDR3 totals 16 residues. Note on this clonotype: As yet, its antigen is unknown.

Template material for amplifying TCR beta CDR3 regions consisted of RNA transcripts. The TCR CDR3 was amplified in a first-round RT-PCR using the HTBI primer set. TCRdb reprocessed the multiplex PCR reads with MiXCR, giving one entry per CDR3 protein. Of about 400,000 distinct CDR3 sequences in the sample, roughly 14% were seen once. Sequencing was carried out using blood. The TCR sequence derives from a man between 18 and 29 years old with Graves' ophthalmopathy. The chain couples TRBV27 to TRBJ2-4; TRBD1 matches 8 bases. The CDR3 region is CASSFGAGGAGNIQYF. In DNA, the CDR3 is TGTGCCAGCAGTTTTGGGGCAGGGGGCGCCGGAAACATTCAGTACTTC.